These 15 T cell receptor beta chains originate from one sample sequenced in a study of shared clonotypes between healthy human individuals. Only in-frame clones appear in the TCRdb table, and some are missing; sequencing was by immunoSEQ multiplex PCR. Here the sample spans about 1.1 million clones, around three quarters being singletons. The sequenced sample was memory CD4+ T cells from PBMCs. Subset defined: CD45RA-negative fraction. All receptors come from a man aged 18 to 30 in good health. Some clones in this sample may be carry-over from other donors' samples.

This clone was picked up a small number of times. The chain has TRBV18 and TRBJ2-3; tentative D call: TRBD1 (6 bases). The CDR3 is 15 residues long. From germline, CDR1 is KGHSH and CDR2 LQKENI. V was shortened by 4 bases and J by 0 bases, with 11 bases between the two germline ends. In DNA, the CDR3 is TGTGCCAGCTCACTTCGGACAGCCAGCACAGATACGCAGTATTTT. The encoded protein is CASSLRTASTDTQYF.

The chain uses TRBV20-1 and TRBJ1-1; maybe TRBD1 (5 bases). Germline CDR1 DFQATT, CDR2 SNEGSKA (reference sequence). CDR3 length: 11 amino acids. Trimming stripped 5 bases from V and 11 bases from J, with 15 bases between. The CDR3 here is CSAGGWESAFF. The CDR3 region has the DNA TGCAGTGCTGGGGGGTGGGAGTCGGCTTTCTTT.

This rearrangement joins TRBV7-3 to TRBJ2-5; D possibly corresponds to TRBD1 (6 bases). Trimming took off 5 bases at V and 4 bases at J, with 29 bases between the two ends. CDR1 and CDR2 from the germline V gene are SGHTA and FQGTGA. The CDR3 has 19 amino acids. CDR3 sequence: CASSLPDPDVGAPLETQYF. The CDR3 DNA reads TGTGCCAGCAGCCTTCCGGACCCTGATGTGGGGGCCCCGCTAGAGACCCAGTACTTC.

The rearrangement links TRBV18 to TRBJ1-1; D is uncertain. V dropped 1 base and J dropped 3 bases, with 9 bases sitting between them. The CDR3 covers 14 residues. The V gene's germline CDR1 is KGHSH and CDR2 LQKENI. In DNA form, the CDR3 reads TGTGCCAGCTCACCACTTAGGGATGACACTGAAGCTTTCTTT. Translation gives CASSPLRDDTEAFF.

The chain couples TRBV28 to TRBJ2-3; the match to TRBD2 covers 8 bases. CDR1 is MDHEN and CDR2 is SYDVKM in the germline V gene. With 6 bases clipped from V and 5 bases from J, the junction kept 7 bases outside the gene matches. The CDR3 runs 14 residues. The CDR3 nucleotides read TGTGCCAGCAGGCCGGGACTAGGGGTAGATACGCAGTATTTT. It yields the protein CASRPGLGVDTQYF.

The chain links TRBV5-8 to TRBJ1-3; D gene uncertain. Germline-derived CDR1 and CDR2 are SGHTS and YDEGEE. The CDR3 has 14 amino acids. Trimming shortened V by 4 bases and J by 3 bases, and 11 bases separated the two germline ends. CDR3 coding DNA: TGTGCCAGCAGCCTGGACTCTCTTGGAAACACCATATATTTT. Its translation: CASSLDSLGNTIYF.

A few counts support this clone. DNA for the CDR3: TGTGCCTGGAGCCCCAAGGGGGGAAGGAATGAGCAGTTCTTC. Its protein is CAWSPKGGRNEQFF. J is TRBJ2-1 and V is TRBV30; either TRBD1 or TRBD2 may fit D (6 bases each). The CDR3 is made up of 14 amino acids. Germline CDR1 and CDR2: GTSNPN and SVGIG (reference sequence). V was shortened by 3 bases and J by 7 bases, with 16 bases between the two germline ends. Using reference TRBV30 and TRBJ2-1 for the parts outside the CDR3, the full variable domain is SQTIHQWPATLVQPVGSPLSLECTVEGTSNPNLYWYRQAAGRGLQLLFYSVGIGQISSEVPQNLSASRPQDRQFILSSKKLLLSDSGFYLCAWSPKGGRNEQFFGPGTRLTVL.

The chain carries TRBV6-6 and TRBJ1-5; D gene uncertain. Trimming left V 3 bases short and J 7 bases short, with 10 bases between. The CDR3 is 13 amino acids. Germline V gene sequence: CDR1 MNHNY, CDR2 SVGAGI (reference sequence). The chain's CDR3 is CASSYNQAQPQHF. The CDR3 DNA sequence: TGTGCCAGCAGTTATAATCAGGCACAGCCCCAGCATTTT.

This clone has just one count. The chain combines TRBV9 with TRBJ2-3; 8 bases fit TRBD2. V was pared by 4 bases and J by 4 bases, with 11 bases of the junction left unmatched. The CDR3 is made up of 16 amino acids. Per germline, CDR1 SGDLS and CDR2 YYNGEE. CDR3 region: CASSPRGAGASDTQYF. CDR3 DNA: TGTGCCAGCAGCCCCCGGGGAGCGGGAGCCTCAGATACGCAGTATTTT.

About this clone itself: The same CDR3 arises from other DNA sequences in this sample as well. The V call is TRBV18, the J call TRBJ2-2; perhaps D is TRBD1 or TRBD2 (5 bases each). V was trimmed by 1 base and J by 5 bases, leaving 8 bases between them. This CDR3 has 14 residues. Germline-derived CDR1 and CDR2 are KGHSH and LQKENI. CDR3 in amino acids: CASSPLGDTGELFF. The CDR3 DNA reads as TGTGCCAGCTCACCACTGGGGGATACCGGGGAGCTGTTTTTT. Looking up the rest from reference TRBV18 and TRBJ2-2 gives the full variable domain: NAGVMQNPRHLVRRRGQEARLRCSPMKGHSHVYWYRQLPEEGLKFMVYLQKENIIDESGMPKERFSAEFPKEGPSILRIQQVVRGDSAAYFCASSPLGDTGELFFGEGSRLTVL.

There are a few counts of this clone. This chain links TRBV27 with TRBJ1-5, with D uncertain. The CDR3 totals 13 residues. V gave up 4 bases and J gave up 4 bases, with 8 bases separating them. CDR1 and CDR2 (germline): MNHEY, SMNVEV (reference sequence). CDR3 protein: CASSYVVNQPQHF. CDR3 nucleotide sequence: TGTGCCAGCAGTTACGTTGTAAATCAGCCCCAGCATTTT.

The chain links TRBV21-1 to TRBJ1-1; TRBD1 is the table's D call, not checked against the DNA. TRBV21-1 is shown as a pseudogene. The CDR3 is made up of 14 amino acids. CDR3 DNA sequence: TGTGCCAGCACAATACAGGGGCGAAACACTGAAGCTTTCTTT. Its protein product is CASTIQGRNTEAFF.

The chain employs TRBV6-6 and TRBJ2-3, with D maybe TRBD2 (6 bases). This CDR3 comprises 11 residues. The germline V gene encodes CDR1 MNHNY and CDR2 SVGAGI (reference sequence). The V end lost 10 bases, the J end lost 4 bases, and 9 bases lay between the germline ends. CDR3 nucleotides: TGTGCCACCGCTAGCGCAGATACGCAGTATTTT. Protein sequence: CATASADTQYF.

The chain has TRBV5-4 and TRBJ1-2; 10 positions agree with TRBD1. CDR1 is SGHNT, CDR2 YYREEE, per germline (reference sequence). Losses at the gene ends were 4 bases for V and 1 base for J; bases not matched to a gene: 10. There are 17 residues in the CDR3. The CDR3 DNA follows: TGTGCCAGCAGCACCCCGGGACAGGGGCCCCTTAACTATGGCTACACCTTC. It specifies CASSTPGQGPLNYGYTF.

The chain uses TRBV5-4 and TRBJ2-4, with D perhaps matching TRBD1 or TRBD2 (5 bases each). In germline, CDR1 is SGHNT, CDR2 YYREEE (reference sequence). The CDR3 covers 12 residues. V was cut by 3 bases and J by 8 bases, with 9 bases left in between. CDR3 loop: CASSWGRDIQYF. The CDR3 coding sequence is TGTGCCAGCAGCTGGGGACGGGACATTCAGTACTTC.